The present T cell receptor (beta chain) was sequenced within a study of identical twins. Study results and limitations: The analysis was cross-sectional rather than longitudinal within donors.

A note on this clonotype: Its antigen is not known.

The CDR3 contains 14 residues. Germline loops: CDR1 MNHNS, CDR2 SASEGT. V was trimmed by 4 bases and J by 8 bases, leaving 14 bases between them. TCRdb re-called the 5' RACE reads through MiXCR, storing one row per CDR3 protein. The table includes roughly 690,000 distinct CDR3 sequences, less than 25% detected once. Separately, the same data were catalogued under a study of T cells expressing NK-cell markers. As reported in that work: Just one sequenced donor of eight was HCMV-seronegative, while seven were seropositive. Of CD8+ T cells, about 1.0-8% belonged to dominant NKG2C+ clonotypes in 5 or 6 donors. In a few donors, dominant clonotypes made up about 25-60.1% of CD3+CD56-NKG2C+ cells.

This clonotype was obtained from a woman under 30 in good health. This chain uses TRBV6-1 with TRBJ2-2; TRBD1 might be the D (6 bases). The source material was PBMCs. CDR3 region: CASSATGPTGELFF. CDR3 DNA sequence: TGTGCCAGCAGTGCGACAGGTCCAACTGGGGAGCTGTTTTTT.